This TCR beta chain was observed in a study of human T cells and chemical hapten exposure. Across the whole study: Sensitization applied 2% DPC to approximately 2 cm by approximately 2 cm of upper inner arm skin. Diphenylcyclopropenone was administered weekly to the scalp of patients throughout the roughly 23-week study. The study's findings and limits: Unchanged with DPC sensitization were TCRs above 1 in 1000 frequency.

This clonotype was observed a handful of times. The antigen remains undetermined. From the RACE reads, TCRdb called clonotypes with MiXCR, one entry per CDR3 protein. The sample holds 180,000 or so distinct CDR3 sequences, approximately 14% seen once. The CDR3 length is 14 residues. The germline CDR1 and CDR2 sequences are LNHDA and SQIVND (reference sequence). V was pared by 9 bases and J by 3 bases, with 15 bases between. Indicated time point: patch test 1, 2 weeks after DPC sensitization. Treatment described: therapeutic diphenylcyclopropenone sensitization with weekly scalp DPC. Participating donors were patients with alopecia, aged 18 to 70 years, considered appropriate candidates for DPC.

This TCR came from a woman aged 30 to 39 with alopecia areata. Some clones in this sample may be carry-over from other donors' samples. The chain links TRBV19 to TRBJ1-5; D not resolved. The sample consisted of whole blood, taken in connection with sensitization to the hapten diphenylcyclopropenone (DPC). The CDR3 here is CASPYFKPNQPQHF. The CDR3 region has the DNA TGTGCCAGCCCGTATTTTAAGCCCAATCAGCCCCAGCATTTT.